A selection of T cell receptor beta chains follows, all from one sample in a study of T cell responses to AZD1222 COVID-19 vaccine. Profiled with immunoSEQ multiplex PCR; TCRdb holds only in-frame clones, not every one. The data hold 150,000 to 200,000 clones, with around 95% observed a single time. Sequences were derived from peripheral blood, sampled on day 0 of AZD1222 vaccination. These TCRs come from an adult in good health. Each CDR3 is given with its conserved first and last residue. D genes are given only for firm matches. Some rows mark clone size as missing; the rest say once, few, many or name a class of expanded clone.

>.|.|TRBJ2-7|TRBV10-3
CAIGASYEQYF
TGCGCGATAGGCGCTTCCTACGAGCAGTACTTC
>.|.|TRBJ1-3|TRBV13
CASTAWGVSGNTIYF
TGTGCCAGCACCGCCTGGGGAGTCTCTGGAAACACCATATATTTT
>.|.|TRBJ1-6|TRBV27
CASSWEGSSYNSPLHF
TGTGCCAGCAGTTGGGAGGGGAGCTCCTATAATTCACCCCTCCACTTT
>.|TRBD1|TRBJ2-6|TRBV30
CATTGGPGANVLTF
TGTGCCACAACAGGGGGCCCTGGGGCCAACGTCCTGACTTTC
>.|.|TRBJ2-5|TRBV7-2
CASSPSPGAETQYF
TGTGCCAGCAGCCCCAGTCCGGGGGCGGAGACCCAGTACTTC
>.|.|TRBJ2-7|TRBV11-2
CASSFNIYEQYF
TGTGCCAGCAGCTTTAACATCTACGAGCAGTACTTC
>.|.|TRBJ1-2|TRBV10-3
CAIGAPGKGYTF
TGTGCCATCGGGGCCCCAGGGAAGGGCTACACCTTC
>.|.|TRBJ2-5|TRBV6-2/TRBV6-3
CASSYPQLQETQYF
TGTGCCAGCAGTTACCCCCAACTTCAAGAGACCCAGTACTTC
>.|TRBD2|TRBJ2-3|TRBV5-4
CASSLELAGGQGTDTQYF
TGTGCCAGCAGCTTGGAACTAGCGGGAGGCCAGGGCACAGATACGCAGTATTTT
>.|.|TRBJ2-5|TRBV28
CASRTGAYQETQYF
TGTGCCAGCAGGACAGGTGCCTACCAAGAGACCCAGTACTTC
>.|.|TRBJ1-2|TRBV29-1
CSVMDSNYGYTF
TGCAGCGTTATGGACAGTAACTATGGCTACACCTTC
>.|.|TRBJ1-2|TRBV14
CASSQDRRALYGYTF
TGTGCCAGCAGCCAAGATAGAAGGGCCCTCTATGGCTACACCTTC
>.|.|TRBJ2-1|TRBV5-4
CASSLQGWNEQFF
TGTGCCAGCAGCTTACAGGGATGGAATGAGCAGTTCTTC
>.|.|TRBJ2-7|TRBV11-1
CASSLEAGPYEQYF
TGTGCCAGCAGCTTAGAGGCCGGACCCTACGAGCAGTACTTC
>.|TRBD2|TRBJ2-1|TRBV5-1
CASSATSGREFF
TGCGCCAGCAGCGCGACTAGCGGGAGGGAGTTCTTC
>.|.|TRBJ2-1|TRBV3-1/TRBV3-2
CASLGGSRGGEQFF
TGTGCCAGCCTCGGCGGGAGTAGAGGGGGTGAGCAGTTCTTC
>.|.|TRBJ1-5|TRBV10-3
CAISDGGSNQPQHF
TGTGCCATCAGTGACGGGGGGAGCAATCAGCCCCAGCATTTT
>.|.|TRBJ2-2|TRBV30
CAWSVRRELFF
TGTGCCTGGAGTGTACGTAGGGAGCTGTTTTTT
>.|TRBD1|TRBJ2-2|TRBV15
CATSREPRQGVTGELFF
TGTGCCACCAGCAGAGAACCCAGACAGGGGGTCACCGGGGAGCTGTTTTTT
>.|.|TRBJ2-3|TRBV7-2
CASSLAGATDTQYF
TGTGCCAGCAGCTTAGCGGGAGCCACAGATACGCAGTATTTT
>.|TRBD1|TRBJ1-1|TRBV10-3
CAISAGRTGSGGEAFF
TGTGCCATCAGTGCAGGGAGGACAGGGTCTGGCGGGGAAGCTTTCTTT
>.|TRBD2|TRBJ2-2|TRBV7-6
CASSWGGGELFF
TGTGCCAGCAGCTGGGGGGGCGGGGAGCTGTTTTTT
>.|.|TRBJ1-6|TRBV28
CASSPGDYNSPLHF
TGTGCCAGCAGTCCAGGGGATTATAATTCACCCCTCCACTTT
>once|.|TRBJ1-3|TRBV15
CATSSGRGGGNTIYF
TGTGCCACCAGCAGTGGAAGGGGAGGTGGAAACACCATATATTTT